Following are 3 T cell receptor beta chains from one sample sequenced in a study of early T cells in non-severe SARS-CoV-2 infection. TCRdb independently ran MiXCR on the 5' RACE reads; one entry per CDR3 protein. Seen here are about 62,000 distinct CDR3 sequences, 8.5% to 9.5% observed once, and the top ten hold over 1%. Material for sequencing was whole blood. The receptors shown here come from an adult who was a healthcare worker with PCR-confirmed SARS-CoV-2 infection or an uninfected control (not recorded which).

CDR3 nucleotides: TGTGCCAGCAGTGAAGGGGGCCCGCGGCTGTGGCAGTTCTTC. Its protein product is CASSEGGPRLWQFF. The chain combines TRBV2 with TRBJ2-1; D is possibly TRBD1 (5 bases). Trimming removed 1 base from V and 12 bases from J, with 16 bases in between. The CDR3 has 14 amino acids. From germline, CDR1 is SNHLY and CDR2 FYNNEI.

In nucleotides, the CDR3 is TGTGCCACCAGTGCCGTAAGAGGCGGGGGGGATCACAATGAGCAGTTCTTC. This sequence encodes CATSAVRGGGDHNEQFF. The rearrangement joins TRBV24-1 to TRBJ2-1, with 9 bases that match TRBD2. V shed 5 bases and J 5 bases; nucleotides not matched to a gene: 12. This CDR3 is 17 amino acids long. Looked up from germline, CDR1 is KGHDR and CDR2 is SFDVKD.

In this sample, this clonotype turned up a few times. The chain combines TRBV4-1 with TRBJ2-7; TRBD2 aligns across 9 bases. The CDR3 covers 16 residues. CDR1 is MGHRA and CDR2 is YSYEKL in the germline V gene. V lost 0 bases and J lost 0; bases outside the gene matches: 3. The CDR3 here is CASSQDLAGSSYEQYV. For the CDR3, the DNA is TGCGCCAGCAGCCAAGATCTAGCGGGAAGCTCCTACGAGCAGTACGTC.